One sample yielded the 9 T cell receptor beta chains listed below, sequenced in a study of blood T cell repertoires in COVID-19. The repertoire was sequenced with immunoSEQ multiplex PCR; TCRdb's copy has only in-frame clones and lacks some. The sample lists some 130,000 clones; around 80% were seen once. The sample comprised peripheral blood. These receptors were taken from a man in his 60s with acute or convalescent COVID-19.

This chain links TRBV9 with TRBJ2-2; D gene unclear. In germline, CDR1 is SGDLS, CDR2 YYNGEE. Trimming took off 4 bases at V and 1 base at J, with 8 bases between the two ends. This CDR3 has 14 residues. CDR3 sequence: CASSMTQNTGELFF. As DNA, the CDR3 is TGTGCCAGCAGCATGACTCAGAACACCGGGGAGCTGTTTTTT.

CDR3 residues: CAISETLSSGTRYEQYF. In nucleotides, the CDR3 is TGTGCCATCAGTGAGACGTTATCTAGCGGGACTCGGTACGAGCAGTACTTC. V and J are TRBV10-3 and TRBJ2-7, with 9 bases lining up with TRBD2. The CDR3 is made up of 17 amino acids. CDR1 and CDR2 from the germline V gene are ENHRY and SYGVKD. Trimming cost V 2 bases and J 4 bases; bases outside gene matches: 12.

CDR3 DNA sequence: TGTGCCAGCAGCGTGACGGGCCCTAGCGGGGTTAATGAGCAGTTCTTC. This codes for CASSVTGPSGVNEQFF. V usage is TRBV9 and J usage is TRBJ2-1; 9 positions agree with TRBD2. The CDR3 consists of 16 residues. Losses at the gene ends were 2 bases for V and 7 bases for J; bases not matched to a gene: 10. From germline, CDR1 is SGDLS and CDR2 YYNGEE. Combining the CDR3 with reference TRBV9 and TRBJ2-1 gives the whole variable domain DSGVTQTPKHLITATGQRVTLRCSPRSGDLSVYWYQQSLDQGLQFLIQYYNGEERAKGNILERFSAQQFPDLHSELNLSSLELGDSALYFCASSVTGPSGVNEQFFGPGTRLTVL.

V usage is TRBV2 and J usage is TRBJ1-1; 10 nucleotides agree with TRBD1. The CDR3 contains 15 residues. V lost 7 bases, J lost 4 bases, and 9 bases stayed unmatched. In germline, CDR1 is SNHLY, CDR2 FYNNEI. DNA for the CDR3: TGTGCCAGCACCGGGACAGGGGTTGGCGGCACTGAAGCTTTCTTT. It specifies CASTGTGVGGTEAFF.

The chain links TRBV30 to TRBJ1-6; the match to TRBD1 covers 8 bases. CDR1 and CDR2 (germline): GTSNPN, SVGIG (reference sequence). The J segment lost 9 bases and the V segment lost 0 bases, leaving 4 bases of the junction unmatched. CDR3 length: 14 residues. The DNA of the CDR3 is TGTGCCTGGAGTGTAGAACAGGGGGTTTCACCCCTCCACTTT. Its protein is CAWSVEQGVSPLHF.

The rearrangement links TRBV6-5 to TRBJ1-2; D may be TRBD1 (5 bases). V was trimmed by 7 bases and J by 4 bases, leaving 16 bases between them. Germline CDR1 reads MNHEY; CDR2 reads SVGAGI. This CDR3 region has 14 residues. CDR3 sequence reads: CASKVGQAIYGYTF. The CDR3 DNA reads TGTGCCAGCAAAGTTGGACAAGCGATCTATGGCTACACCTTC.

The chain joins TRBV9 to TRBJ2-7; 7 bases agree with TRBD2. The J segment lost 2 bases and the V segment lost 4 bases, leaving 9 bases of the junction unmatched. The CDR3 sequence is 15 residues long. Germline V CDR1 and CDR2: SGDLS, YYNGEE. This CDR3 reads CASSPGAGATYEQYF. CDR3 nucleotide sequence: TGTGCCAGCAGCCCCGGGGCGGGAGCCACCTACGAGCAGTACTTC.

This clone was counted ten times or more. The gene calls are TRBV24-1 and TRBJ1-2; 7 nucleotides line up with TRBD1. Germline V gives CDR1 KGHDR, CDR2 SFDVKD. V lost 4 bases to trimming and J lost 4 bases; unmatched junction nucleotides: 8. The CDR3 consists of 15 residues. CDR3 coding DNA: TGTGCCACCAGTGAGAGAGGGACAGAGCTCTATGGCTACACCTTC. Its translation: CATSERGTELYGYTF.

The V gene is TRBV5-6, the J gene TRBJ2-7; weak D call: TRBD1 (5 bases). Between the trimmed V and J ends, which lost 4 bases and 2 bases, there was a span of 22 bases. The CDR3 covers 17 residues. Germline assignment: CDR1 SGHDT and CDR2 YYEEEE. In DNA form, the CDR3 reads TGTGCCAGCAGCCTCAGGGTCAAAACTCTCTACACCTACGAGCAGTACTTC. Encoded protein: CASSLRVKTLYTYEQYF.